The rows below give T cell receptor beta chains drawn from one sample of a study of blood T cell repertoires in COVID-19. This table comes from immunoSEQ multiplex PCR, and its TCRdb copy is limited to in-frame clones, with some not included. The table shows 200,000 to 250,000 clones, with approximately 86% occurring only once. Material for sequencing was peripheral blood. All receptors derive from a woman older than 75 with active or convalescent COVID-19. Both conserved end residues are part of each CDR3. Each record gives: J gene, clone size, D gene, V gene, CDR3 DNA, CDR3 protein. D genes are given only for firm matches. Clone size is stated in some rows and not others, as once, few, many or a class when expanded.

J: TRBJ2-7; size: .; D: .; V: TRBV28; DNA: TGTGCCAGCAGTCTGGCGGGCTACGAGCAGTACTTC; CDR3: CASSLAGYEQYF
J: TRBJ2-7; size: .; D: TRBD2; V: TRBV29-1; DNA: TGCAGCGCTCTTTCGACTAGCGGGTTATCCTACGAGCAGTACTTC; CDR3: CSALSTSGLSYEQYF
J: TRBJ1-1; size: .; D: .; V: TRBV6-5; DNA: TGTGCCAGCAGCGATACTGGGGATGGGAGGGTTGAAGCTTTCTTT; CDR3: CASSDTGDGRVEAFF
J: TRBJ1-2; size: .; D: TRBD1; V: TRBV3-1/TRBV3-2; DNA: TGTGCCAGCAGCGTGGGACAGGGGGCTTATAATGGCTACACCTTC; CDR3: CASSVGQGAYNGYTF
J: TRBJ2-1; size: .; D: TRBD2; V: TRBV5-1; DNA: TGCGCCAGCAGGAAGGGACTAGCGGGAGGACCCTCCTACAATGAGCAGTTCTTC; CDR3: CASRKGLAGGPSYNEQFF
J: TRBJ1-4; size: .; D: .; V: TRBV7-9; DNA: TGTGCCAGCAGCGGCGGGCGATGGAGGGACGCAACTAATGAAAAACTGTTTTTT; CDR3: CASSGGRWRDATNEKLFF
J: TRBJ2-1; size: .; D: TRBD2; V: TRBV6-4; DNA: TGTGCCAGCAGGGGGACTAGCGGGAGCAATGAGCAGTTCTTC; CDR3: CASRGTSGSNEQFF
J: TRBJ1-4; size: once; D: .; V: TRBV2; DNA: TGTGCCAGCAGAGAGGACACCTCTCGGGAAAAACTGTTTTTT; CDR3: CASREDTSREKLFF
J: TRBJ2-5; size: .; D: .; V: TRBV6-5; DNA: TGTGCCGCCGCCGGGAGTAGGGAGACCCAGTACTTC; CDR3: CAAAGSRETQYF
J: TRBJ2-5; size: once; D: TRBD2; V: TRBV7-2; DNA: TGTGCCAGCAGCGGACTAATAGCGGGAGGAGAGACCCAGTACTTC; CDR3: CASSGLIAGGETQYF
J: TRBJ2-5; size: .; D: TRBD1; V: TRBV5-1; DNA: TGCGCCAGCAGCTTTACCGGGACAGGGATTCGCGAGACCCAGTACTTC; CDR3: CASSFTGTGIRETQYF
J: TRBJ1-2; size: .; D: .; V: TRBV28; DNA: TGTGCCAGCAGTCCACCGAACAGGGCCCCCTATGGCTACACCTTC; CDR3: CASSPPNRAPYGYTF
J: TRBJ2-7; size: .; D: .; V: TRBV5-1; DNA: TGCGCCAGCAGCCTTCAGGGATCCTACGAGCAGTACTTC; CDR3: CASSLQGSYEQYF
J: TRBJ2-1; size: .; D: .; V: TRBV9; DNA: TGTGCCAGCAGCGTAGAGAGTGAGCAGTTCTTC; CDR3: CASSVESEQFF
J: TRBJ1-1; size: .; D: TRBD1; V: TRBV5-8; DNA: TGTGCCAGCAGCAGCAGGGGACAGCCGAACACTGAAGCTTTCTTT; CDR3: CASSSRGQPNTEAFF
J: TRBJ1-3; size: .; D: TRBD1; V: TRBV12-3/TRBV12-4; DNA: TGTGCCAGCAGCCGCGGACAGGGTAAAGATTTT; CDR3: CASSRGQGKDF
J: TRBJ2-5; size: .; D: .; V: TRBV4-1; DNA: TGCGCCAGCAGCCAATTAGGGGGGACAGCCGGCCAGGAGACCCAGTACTTC; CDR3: CASSQLGGTAGQETQYF
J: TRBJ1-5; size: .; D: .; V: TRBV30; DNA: TGTGCCTGGAGTGAACTAGGGGGAGGGGGCAATCAGCCCCAGCATTTT; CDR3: CAWSELGGGGNQPQHF
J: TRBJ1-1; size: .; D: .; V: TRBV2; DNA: TGTGCCAGCACCCAACAGGTGAACACTGAAGCTTTCTTT; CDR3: CASTQQVNTEAFF
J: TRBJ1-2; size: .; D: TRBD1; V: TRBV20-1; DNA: TGCAGTGCTAGTCCTGGGACAGGCTATGGCTACACCTTC; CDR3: CSASPGTGYGYTF
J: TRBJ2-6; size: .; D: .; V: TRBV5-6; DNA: TGTGCCAGCACTGAGACAGGCCGCTCTGGGGCCAACGTCCTGACTTTC; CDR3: CASTETGRSGANVLTF
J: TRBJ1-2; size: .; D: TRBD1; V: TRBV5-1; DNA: TGCGCCAGCAGCTTGGGGGGGACCGGGACAGGGGACTATGGCTACACCTTC; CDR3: CASSLGGTGTGDYGYTF
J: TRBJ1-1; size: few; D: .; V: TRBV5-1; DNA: TGCGCCAGCAGCTTTAGGGGCACGAACACTGAAGCTTTCTTT; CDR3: CASSFRGTNTEAFF
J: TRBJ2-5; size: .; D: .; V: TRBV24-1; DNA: TGTGCCACCAGTGATCCCAGGGCTGGGGAGACCCAGTACTTC; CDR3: CATSDPRAGETQYF
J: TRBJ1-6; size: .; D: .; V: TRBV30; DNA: TGTGCCCAAAAGGGGACATTAAATTCACCCCTCCACTTT; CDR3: CAQKGTLNSPLHF
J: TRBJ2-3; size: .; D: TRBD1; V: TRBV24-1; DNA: TGTGCCACCAGTGACCCGGGACAGGGTTATCCAGATACGCAGTATTTT; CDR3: CATSDPGQGYPDTQYF
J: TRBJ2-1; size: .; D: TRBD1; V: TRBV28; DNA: TGTGCCAGCAGACCAGGGACAGGGGTAACCAATGAGCAGTTCTTC; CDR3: CASRPGTGVTNEQFF